This T cell receptor beta chain was recorded in a study of tumor-infiltrating lymphocytes in primary liver carcinoma. Study results and limitations: A small share of top clones, only about 7-24%, was found in all five tumor regions.

The length of the CDR3 is 15 residues. Per germline, CDR1 SGHAT and CDR2 FQNNGV. V lost 5 bases, J lost 2 bases, and 16 bases lay in between. As regards this clonotype: Its antigen is still unknown.

Starting material of about 0.45 ug total RNA yielded TCR beta cDNA via a constant-region primer. ARM-PCR, slightly modified, supplied the TCR beta libraries through three nested multiplex PCR rounds. A C-beta reverse primer was combined with TRBV1-TRBV30 forward primers in the first two PCR rounds, and each round had around 10 cycles. TCRdb analysed the multiplex PCR reads with MiXCR anew, one entry per CDR3 protein. Of about 78,000 distinct CDR3 sequences in the sample, 55% to 75% were seen once. Between about 17 and 34 mg of unsorted bulk tissue served as the source from which RNA and DNA were co-extracted.

The TCR originated in a man aged 40-49 years with primary liver carcinoma and hepatitis B virus infection. Input material: liver tumor tissue from sampling region 4. Subset here: tumor region T4, right-lateral pole. V usage is TRBV11-2 and J usage is TRBJ2-7; TRBD1 might be the D (6 bases). The DNA for the CDR3 is TGTGCCAGCAGCCCTAGGGGGTATTGTACCTACGAGCAGTACTTC. This sequence encodes CASSPRGYCTYEQYF.